Listed here are 4 T cell receptor beta chains from one sample, sequenced in a study of cytomegalovirus exposure and HLA in healthy donors. The PCR used 60 Vbeta and 13 Jbeta primers. Only in-frame clones appear in the TCRdb table, and some are missing; sequencing was by immunoSEQ multiplex PCR. The table has about 150,000 clones, less than 80% seen once. Sequencing used PBMCs. These receptors were obtained from a man aged 25 to 45 in good health and CMV-seronegative.

The chain couples TRBV14 to TRBJ2-3, with 9 bases that match TRBD2. V lost 5 bases to trimming and J lost 5 bases; unmatched junction nucleotides: 8. CDR3 length: 15 residues. Germline loops: CDR1 SGHDN, CDR2 FVKESK. CDR3 amino acids: CASSALAGSQDTQYF. The CDR3 DNA is TGTGCCAGCAGCGCTCTAGCGGGGAGTCAAGATACGCAGTATTTT.

This clone was observed once. The chain links TRBV7-2 to TRBJ2-1, with D possibly being TRBD1 (5 bases). CDR1 SGHTA and CDR2 FQGNSA come from the germline V gene. V lost 7 bases, J lost 3 bases, and 16 bases lay in between. This CDR3 spans 15 amino acids. In nucleotides, the CDR3 is TGTGCCAGCACCCCGGACATATGGCACTACAATGAGCAGTTCTTC. This translates into CASTPDIWHYNEQFF.

V and J are TRBV6-5 and TRBJ1-6; 8 positions agree with TRBD1. The CDR3 loop spans 14 amino acids. The junction had 8 bases not matched to a gene; V was cut back by 7 bases and J by 9 bases. Germline CDR1 MNHEY, CDR2 SVGAGI. CDR3 sequence (DNA): TGTGCCAGCACCCCAGGGGGCGAAGGTTCACCCCTCCACTTT. Its translation: CASTPGGEGSPLHF.

The chain employs TRBV9 and TRBJ1-6, with D uncertain. The germline CDR1 and CDR2 sequences are SGDLS and YYNGEE. CDR3 length: 16 amino acids. Between the trimmed V and J ends, which lost 0 bases and 4 bases, there was a span of 11 bases. The CDR3 reads CASSVEGRGYNSPLHF. CDR3 in DNA: TGTGCCAGCAGCGTAGAAGGGCGGGGTTATAATTCACCCCTCCACTTT. Supplemented by reference TRBV9 and TRBJ1-6, the full variable domain reads DSGVTQTPKHLITATGQRVTLRCSPRSGDLSVYWYQQSLDQGLQFLIQYYNGEERAKGNILERFSAQQFPDLHSELNLSSLELGDSALYFCASSVEGRGYNSPLHFGNGTRLTVT.